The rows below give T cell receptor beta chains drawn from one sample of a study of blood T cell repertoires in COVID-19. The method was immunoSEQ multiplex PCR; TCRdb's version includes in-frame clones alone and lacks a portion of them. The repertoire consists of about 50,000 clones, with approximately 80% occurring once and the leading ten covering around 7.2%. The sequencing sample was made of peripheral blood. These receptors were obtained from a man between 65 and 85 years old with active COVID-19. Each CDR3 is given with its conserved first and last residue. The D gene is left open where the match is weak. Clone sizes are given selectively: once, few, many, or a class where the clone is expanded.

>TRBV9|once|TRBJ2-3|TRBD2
TGTGCCAGCAGCGCAGCGGGGTGGGGCCGAGGCGATACGCAGTATTTT
CASSAAGWGRGDTQYF
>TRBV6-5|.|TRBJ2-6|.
TGTGCCAGCACGCCGGGTACCGGGGCCAACGTCCTGACTTTC
CASTPGTGANVLTF
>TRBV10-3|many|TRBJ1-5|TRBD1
TGTGCCAGCGGGACAGCAGATAGCAATCAGCCCCAGCATTTT
CASGTADSNQPQHF
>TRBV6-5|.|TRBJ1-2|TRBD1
TGTGCCAGCAGTTCCTCCGGGACAGATAACTATGGCTACACCTTC
CASSSSGTDNYGYTF
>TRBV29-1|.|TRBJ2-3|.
TGCAGCGTTGAAGGGGCAGTCCACACAGATACGCAGTATTTT
CSVEGAVHTDTQYF
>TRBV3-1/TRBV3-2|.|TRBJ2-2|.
TGTGCCAGCAACATGGCGGCCGGGGAGCTGTTTTTT
CASNMAAGELFF
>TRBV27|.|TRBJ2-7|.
TGTGCCAGCAGTTTATCGGCAGGCCTCGAGCAGTACTTC
CASSLSAGLEQYF
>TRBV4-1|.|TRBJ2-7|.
TGCGCCAGCAGCCTCACTGGGGGGGGGCATGACGAGCAGTACTTC
CASSLTGGGHDEQYF
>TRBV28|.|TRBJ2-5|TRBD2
TGTGCCAGCAGTTCCGGACTAGCTCGGGAGACCCAGTACTTC
CASSSGLARETQYF
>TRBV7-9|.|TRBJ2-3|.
TGTGCCAGCAGCGAAGTGGTTCTCCTGGAGGGATTAGATACGCAGTATTTT
CASSEVVLLEGLDTQYF
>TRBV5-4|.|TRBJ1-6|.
TGTGCCAGCAGCTTAACAGGGCGAGGAGGTAATTCACCCCTCCACTTT
CASSLTGRGGNSPLHF
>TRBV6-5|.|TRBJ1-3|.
TGTGCCAGCAGCCGCGGCCTTAGCTCTGGAAACACCATATATTTT
CASSRGLSSGNTIYF
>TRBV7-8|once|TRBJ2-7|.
TGTGCCAGCAGCAGGGGACACCTCTACGAGCAGTACTTC
CASSRGHLYEQYF
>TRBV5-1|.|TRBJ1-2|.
TGCGCCACGGATCAGGGGTCTGGCTACACCTTC
CATDQGSGYTF
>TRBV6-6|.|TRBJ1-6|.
TGTGCCAGCAGTCGATCGACAAACTCCTATAATTCACCCCTCCACTTT
CASSRSTNSYNSPLHF
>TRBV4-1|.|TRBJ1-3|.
TGCGCCAGCAGCCCCGAAACTTCCCGGTTCTCTGGAAACACCATATATTTT
CASSPETSRFSGNTIYF
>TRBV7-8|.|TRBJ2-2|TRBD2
TGTGCCAGCCGCAAGCGGGGGGGCGCCAAGCTGTTTTTT
CASRKRGGAKLFF
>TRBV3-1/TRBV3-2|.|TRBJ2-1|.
TGTGCCAGTGTAAAGGGGTTTGAGCAGTTCTTC
CASVKGFEQFF